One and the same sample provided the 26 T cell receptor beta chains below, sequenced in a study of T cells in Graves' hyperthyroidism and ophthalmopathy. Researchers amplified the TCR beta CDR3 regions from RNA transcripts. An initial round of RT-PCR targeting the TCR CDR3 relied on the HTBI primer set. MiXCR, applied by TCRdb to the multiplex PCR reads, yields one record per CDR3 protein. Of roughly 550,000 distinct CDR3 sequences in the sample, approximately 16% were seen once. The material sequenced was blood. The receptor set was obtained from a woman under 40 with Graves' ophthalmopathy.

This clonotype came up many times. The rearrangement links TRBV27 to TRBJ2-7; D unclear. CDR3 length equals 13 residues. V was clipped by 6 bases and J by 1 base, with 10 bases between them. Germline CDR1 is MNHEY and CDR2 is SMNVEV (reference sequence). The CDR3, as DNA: TGTGCCAGCAGCTTAGGTCTTTCCTACGAGCAGTACTTC. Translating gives CASSLGLSYEQYF.

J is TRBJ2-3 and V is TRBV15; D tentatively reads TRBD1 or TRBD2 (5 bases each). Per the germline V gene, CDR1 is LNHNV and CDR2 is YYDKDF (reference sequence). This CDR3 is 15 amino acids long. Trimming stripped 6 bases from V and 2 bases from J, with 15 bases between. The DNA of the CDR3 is TGTGCCACCAGAGGGGTTCGGCGGGCCACAGATACGCAGTATTTT. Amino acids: CATRGVRRATDTQYF.

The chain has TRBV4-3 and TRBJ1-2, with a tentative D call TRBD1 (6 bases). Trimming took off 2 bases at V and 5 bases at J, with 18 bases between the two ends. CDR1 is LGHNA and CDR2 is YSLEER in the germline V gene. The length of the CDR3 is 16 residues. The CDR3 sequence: CASSQLSQSGAYGYTF. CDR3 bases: TGCGCCAGCAGCCAATTGTCTCAATCGGGGGCGTATGGCTACACCTTC.

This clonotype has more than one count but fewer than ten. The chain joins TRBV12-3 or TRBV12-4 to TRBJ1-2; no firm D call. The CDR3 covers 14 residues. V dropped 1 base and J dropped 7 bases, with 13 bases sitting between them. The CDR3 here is CASSLDGVELGYTF. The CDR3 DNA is TGTGCCAGCAGTTTAGATGGCGTGGAACTTGGCTACACCTTC.

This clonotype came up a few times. The CDR3 loop reads CASSPQVSLIPLAMYGYTF. The CDR3 DNA follows: TGTGCCAGCAGTCCCCAAGTTAGCCTAATCCCTTTAGCAATGTATGGCTACACCTTC. The genes are TRBV27 and TRBJ1-2; no firm D call. CDR3 length equals 19 residues. V lost 5 bases and J 5 bases, leaving 30 bases between the germline ends. Germline V gives CDR1 MNHEY, CDR2 SMNVEV (reference sequence).

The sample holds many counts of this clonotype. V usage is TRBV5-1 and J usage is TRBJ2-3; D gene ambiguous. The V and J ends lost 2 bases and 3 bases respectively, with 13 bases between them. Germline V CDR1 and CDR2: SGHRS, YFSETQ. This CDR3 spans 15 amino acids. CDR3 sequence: CASSFGFRPTDTQYF. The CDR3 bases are TGCGCCAGCAGCTTCGGATTCCGACCTACAGATACGCAGTATTTT.

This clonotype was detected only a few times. In DNA form, the CDR3 reads TGCAGTGGGGGGTGGGCGGGAGTTACCTACGAGCAGTACTTC. This encodes CSGGWAGVTYEQYF. The genes are TRBV20-1 and TRBJ2-7, with 7 positions matching TRBD2. The CDR3 has 14 residues. Trimming removed 7 bases from V and 2 bases from J; junction bases left unmatched: 11. CDR1 DFQATT and CDR2 SNEGSKA come from the germline V gene (reference sequence).

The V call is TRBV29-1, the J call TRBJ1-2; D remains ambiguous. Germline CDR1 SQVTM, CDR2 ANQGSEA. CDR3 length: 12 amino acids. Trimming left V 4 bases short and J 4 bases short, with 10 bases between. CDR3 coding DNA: TGCAGCGTTGGTCGGGGATTCTATGGCTACACCTTC. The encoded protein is CSVGRGFYGYTF.

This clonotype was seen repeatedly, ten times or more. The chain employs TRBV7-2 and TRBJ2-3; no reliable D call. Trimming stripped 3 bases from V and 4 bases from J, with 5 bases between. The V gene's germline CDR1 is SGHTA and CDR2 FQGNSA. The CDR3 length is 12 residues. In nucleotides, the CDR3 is TGTGCCAGCAGCTTGTCGGCAGATACGCAGTATTTT. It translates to CASSLSADTQYF.

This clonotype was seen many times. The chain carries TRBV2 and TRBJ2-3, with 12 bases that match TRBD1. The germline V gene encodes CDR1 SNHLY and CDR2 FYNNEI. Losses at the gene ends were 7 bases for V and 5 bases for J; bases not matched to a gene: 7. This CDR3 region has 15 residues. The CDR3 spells CASNPGQGAEDTQYF. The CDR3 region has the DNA TGTGCCAGCAACCCGGGACAGGGGGCAGAAGATACGCAGTATTTT.

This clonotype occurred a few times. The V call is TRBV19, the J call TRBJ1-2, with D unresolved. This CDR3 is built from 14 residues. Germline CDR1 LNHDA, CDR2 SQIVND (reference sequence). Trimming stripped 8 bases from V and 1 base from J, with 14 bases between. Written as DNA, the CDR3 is TGTGCCAGTTCCCACCAGGACGGTAACTATGGCTACACCTTC. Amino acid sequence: CASSHQDGNYGYTF.

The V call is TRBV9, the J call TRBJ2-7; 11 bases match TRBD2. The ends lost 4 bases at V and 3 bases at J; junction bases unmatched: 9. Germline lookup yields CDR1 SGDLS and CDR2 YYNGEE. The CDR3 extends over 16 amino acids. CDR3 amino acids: CASSPRSSGRGYEQYF. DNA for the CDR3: TGTGCCAGCAGCCCCCGGAGTAGCGGGAGGGGCTACGAGCAGTACTTC.

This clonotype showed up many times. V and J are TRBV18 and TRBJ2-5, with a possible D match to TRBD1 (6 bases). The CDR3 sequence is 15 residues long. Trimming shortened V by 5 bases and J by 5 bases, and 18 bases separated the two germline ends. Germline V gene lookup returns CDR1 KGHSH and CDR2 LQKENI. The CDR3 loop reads CASSTPGQLRETQYF. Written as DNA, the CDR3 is TGTGCCAGCTCAACCCCGGGACAACTTCGGGAGACCCAGTACTTC.

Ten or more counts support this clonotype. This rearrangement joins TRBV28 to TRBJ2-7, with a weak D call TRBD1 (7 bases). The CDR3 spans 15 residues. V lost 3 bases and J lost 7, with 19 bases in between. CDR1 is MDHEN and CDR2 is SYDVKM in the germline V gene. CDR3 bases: TGTGCCAGCAGTTTCACGGGGACAGTGGGGAGGGAGCAGTACTTC. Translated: CASSFTGTVGREQYF.

As DNA, the CDR3 is TGTGCCAGCAGTTGGGACAGACTTTACGAGCAGTACTTC. This translates into CASSWDRLYEQYF. The rearrangement uses TRBV7-2 and TRBJ2-7; 7 bases match TRBD1. This CDR3 contains 13 residues. Germline-derived CDR1 and CDR2 are SGHTA and FQGNSA. The V gene end was trimmed by 6 bases and the J gene end by 4 bases; junction bases not matched to a gene: 6.

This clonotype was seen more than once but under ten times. This CDR3 reads CASGFSGLYEQYF. CDR3 in DNA: TGTGCCAGCGGATTTAGCGGCTTATACGAGCAGTACTTC. The chain employs TRBV19 and TRBJ2-7; perhaps TRBD2 as D (6 bases). Germline lookup yields CDR1 LNHDA and CDR2 SQIVND (reference sequence). This CDR3 region has 13 residues. V gave up 9 bases and J gave up 4 bases, with 16 bases separating them. The full variable domain, rest sourced from reference TRBV19 and TRBJ2-7, is DGGITQSPKYLFRKEGQNVTLSCEQNLNHDAMYWYRQDPGQGLRLIYYSQIVNDFQKGDIAEGYSVSREKKESFPLTVTSAQKNPTAFYLCASGFSGLYEQYFGPGTRLTVT.

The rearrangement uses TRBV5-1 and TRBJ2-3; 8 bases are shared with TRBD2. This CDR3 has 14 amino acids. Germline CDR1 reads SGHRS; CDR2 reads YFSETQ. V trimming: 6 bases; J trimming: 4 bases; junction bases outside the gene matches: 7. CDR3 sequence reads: CASKGGRPPDTQYF. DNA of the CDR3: TGCGCCAGCAAAGGCGGGAGGCCACCAGATACGCAGTATTTT.

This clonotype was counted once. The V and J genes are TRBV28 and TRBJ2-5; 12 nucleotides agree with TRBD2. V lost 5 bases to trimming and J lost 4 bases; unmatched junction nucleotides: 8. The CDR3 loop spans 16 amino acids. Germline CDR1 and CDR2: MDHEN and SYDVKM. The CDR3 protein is CASSALAGGSRETQYF. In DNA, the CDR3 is TGTGCCAGCAGTGCCCTAGCGGGAGGGTCGAGAGAGACCCAGTACTTC. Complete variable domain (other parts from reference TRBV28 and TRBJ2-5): DVKVTQSSRYLVKRTGEKVFLECVQDMDHENMFWYRQDPGLGLRLIYFSYDVKMKEKGDIPEGYSVSREKKERFSLILESASTNQTSMYLCASSALAGGSRETQYFGPGTRLLVL.

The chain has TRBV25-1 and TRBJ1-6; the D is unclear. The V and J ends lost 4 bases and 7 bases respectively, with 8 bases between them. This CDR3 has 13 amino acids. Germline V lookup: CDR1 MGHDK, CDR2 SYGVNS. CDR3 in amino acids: CASSVQSNSPLHF. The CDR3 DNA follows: TGTGCCAGCAGTGTGCAGTCAAATTCACCCCTCCACTTT.

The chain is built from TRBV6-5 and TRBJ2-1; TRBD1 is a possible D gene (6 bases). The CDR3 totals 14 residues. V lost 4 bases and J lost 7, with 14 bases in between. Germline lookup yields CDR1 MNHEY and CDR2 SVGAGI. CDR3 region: CASSLIEGVNEQFF. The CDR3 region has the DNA TGTGCCAGCAGTTTGATTGAGGGGGTAAATGAGCAGTTCTTC.

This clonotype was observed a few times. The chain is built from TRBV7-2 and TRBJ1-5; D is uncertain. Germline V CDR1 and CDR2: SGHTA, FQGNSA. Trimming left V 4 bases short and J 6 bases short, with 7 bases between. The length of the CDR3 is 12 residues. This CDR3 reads CASSSPGQPQHF. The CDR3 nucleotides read TGTGCCAGCAGCTCCCCGGGTCAGCCCCAGCATTTT.

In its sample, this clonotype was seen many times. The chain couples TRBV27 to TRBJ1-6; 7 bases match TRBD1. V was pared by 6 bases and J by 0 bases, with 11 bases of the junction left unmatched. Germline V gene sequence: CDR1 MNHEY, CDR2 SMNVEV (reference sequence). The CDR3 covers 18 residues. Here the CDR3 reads CASSMKTGTSSYNSPLHF. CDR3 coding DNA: TGTGCCAGCAGCATGAAGACAGGGACTAGCTCCTATAATTCACCCCTCCACTTT.

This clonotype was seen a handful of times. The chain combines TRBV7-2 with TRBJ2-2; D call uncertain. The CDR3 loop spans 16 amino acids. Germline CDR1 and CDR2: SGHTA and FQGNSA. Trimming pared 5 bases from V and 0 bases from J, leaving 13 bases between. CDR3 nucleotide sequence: TGTGCCAGCAGCCTTTTGCGAGCTTCGAACACCGGGGAGCTGTTTTTT. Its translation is CASSLLRASNTGELFF. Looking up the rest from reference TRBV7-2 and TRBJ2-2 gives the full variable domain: GAGVSQSPSNKVTEKGKDVELRCDPISGHTALYWYRQSLGQGLEFLIYFQGNSAPDKSGLPSDRFSAERTGGSVSTLTIQRTQQEDSAVYLCASSLLRASNTGELFFGEGSRLTVL.

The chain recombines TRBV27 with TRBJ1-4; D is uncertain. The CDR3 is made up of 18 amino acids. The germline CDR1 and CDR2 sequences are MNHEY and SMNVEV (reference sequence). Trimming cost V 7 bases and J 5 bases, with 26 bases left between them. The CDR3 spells CASTSILNSPKENEKLFF. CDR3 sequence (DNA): TGTGCCAGCACCTCAATTCTTAATTCGCCGAAGGAAAATGAAAAACTGTTTTTT.

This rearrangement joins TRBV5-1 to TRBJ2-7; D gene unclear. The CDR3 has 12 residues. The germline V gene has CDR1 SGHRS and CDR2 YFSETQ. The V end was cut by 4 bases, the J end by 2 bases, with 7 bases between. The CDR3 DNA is TGCGCCAGCAGCCACGGTACCTACGAGCAGTACTTC. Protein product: CASSHGTYEQYF.

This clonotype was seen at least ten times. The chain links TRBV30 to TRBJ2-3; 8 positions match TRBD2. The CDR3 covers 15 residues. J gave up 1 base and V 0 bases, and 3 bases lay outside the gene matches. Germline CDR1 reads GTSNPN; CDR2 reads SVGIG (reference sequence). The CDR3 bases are TGTGCCTGGAGTGTACAAGCGGGGGGCACAGATACGCAGTATTTT. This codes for CAWSVQAGGTDTQYF.